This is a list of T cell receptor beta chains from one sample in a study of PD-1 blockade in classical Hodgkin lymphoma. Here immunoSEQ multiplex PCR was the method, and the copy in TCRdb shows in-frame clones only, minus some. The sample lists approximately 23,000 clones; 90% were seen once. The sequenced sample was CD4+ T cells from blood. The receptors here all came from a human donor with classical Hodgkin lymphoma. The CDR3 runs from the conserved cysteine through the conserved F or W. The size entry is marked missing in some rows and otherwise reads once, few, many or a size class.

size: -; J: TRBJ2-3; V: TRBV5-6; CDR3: CASSPPGTGTDTQYF
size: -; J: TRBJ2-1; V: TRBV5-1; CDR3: CASSLLSRLAGVTRYNEQFF
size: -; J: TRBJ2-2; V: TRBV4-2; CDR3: CASSQALAGVGELFF
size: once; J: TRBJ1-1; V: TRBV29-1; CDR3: CSGTGPQMMNTEAFF
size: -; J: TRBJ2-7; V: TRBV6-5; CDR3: CASSSLTSAVYEQYF
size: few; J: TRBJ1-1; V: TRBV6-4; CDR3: CASTLIGPVLNTEAFF
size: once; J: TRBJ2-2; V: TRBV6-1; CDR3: CASSDTGLEGGELFF
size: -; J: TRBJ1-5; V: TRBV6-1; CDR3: CASSTSGNQPQHF
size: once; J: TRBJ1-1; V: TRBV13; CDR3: CASTRRVANTEAFF
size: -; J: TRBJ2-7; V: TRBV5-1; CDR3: CASSSRLAPNSYEQYF
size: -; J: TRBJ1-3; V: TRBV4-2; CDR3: CASSQGVSGNTIYF
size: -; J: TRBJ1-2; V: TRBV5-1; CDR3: CASSLVRGGENYGYTF
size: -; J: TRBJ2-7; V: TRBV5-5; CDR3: CASSLNGQYYEQYF
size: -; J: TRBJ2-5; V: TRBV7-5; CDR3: CVRSSLETQYF
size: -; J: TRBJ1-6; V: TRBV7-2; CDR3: CASSLLGPVNSPLHF
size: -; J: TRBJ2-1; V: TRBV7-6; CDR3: CASSLAPGQGGNEQFF
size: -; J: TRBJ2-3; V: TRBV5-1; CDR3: CASSANAGVGTDTQYF
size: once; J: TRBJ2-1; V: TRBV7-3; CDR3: CATSKAGNNEQFF
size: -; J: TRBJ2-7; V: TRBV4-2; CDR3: CASSQLEWVTEQYF
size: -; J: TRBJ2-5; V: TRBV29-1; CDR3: CSARLTGLNQETQYF
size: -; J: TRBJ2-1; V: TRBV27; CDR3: CASSRRQPGPWQFF
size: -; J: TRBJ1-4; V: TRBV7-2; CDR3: CASRFSGTVEKLFF
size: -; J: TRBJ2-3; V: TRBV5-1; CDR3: CASSLGGYTDTQYF
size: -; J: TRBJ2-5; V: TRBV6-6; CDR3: CASSKGVNGETQYF